Listed here are 8 T cell receptor beta chains from one sample, sequenced in a study of regulatory T cells in long-lasting Graves disease. Regarding time point: persistent/refractory GD, antithyroid drugs over 5 years with positive TRAb. TCR sequences were obtained from RNA taken from PBMCs. With iRepertoire HTBI primers and Arm-PCR of CDR3 regions, TCR beta libraries were built. Each CDR3 protein gets one entry after TCRdb re-called the multiplex PCR reads with MiXCR. The repertoire holds about 400,000 distinct CDR3 sequences, with roughly 20% as singletons. Here the sequenced sample was peripheral blood mononuclear cells (PBMCs), taken when the disease was refractory, from a patient treated with antithyroid drugs. Receptors originate from a female donor with Graves disease.

The sample holds a few counts of this clonotype. The chain joins TRBV28 to TRBJ2-2, with D possibly TRBD1 on 5 matching bases. Germline V gives CDR1 MDHEN, CDR2 SYDVKM. The CDR3 consists of 14 residues. V lost 5 bases and J lost 6, with 13 bases in between. Here the CDR3 reads CASSPPRGPGELFF. The CDR3 DNA follows: TGTGCCAGCAGTCCCCCAAGGGGCCCCGGGGAGCTGTTTTTT. Full variable domain (outside the CDR3, taken from reference TRBV28 and TRBJ2-2): DVKVTQSSRYLVKRTGEKVFLECVQDMDHENMFWYRQDPGLGLRLIYFSYDVKMKEKGDIPEGYSVSREKKERFSLILESASTNQTSMYLCASSPPRGPGELFFGEGSRLTVL.

The V gene is TRBV6-1, the J gene TRBJ1-2, with 7 bases aligning to TRBD1. V was clipped by 5 bases and J by 3 bases; unmatched bases: 9. The CDR3 runs 15 residues. From germline, CDR1 is MNHNS and CDR2 SASEGT. Here the CDR3 reads CASSPSLQGYYGYTF. Here the CDR3 DNA reads TGTGCCAGCAGTCCCAGCCTACAGGGGTACTATGGCTACACCTTC.

This clonotype was picked up many times. The chain links TRBV28 to TRBJ2-4, with D unclear. Germline loops: CDR1 MDHEN, CDR2 SYDVKM. CDR3 length equals 15 residues. V was shortened by 2 bases and J by 0 bases, with 8 bases between the two germline ends. This chain's CDR3 is CASSLSDTAKNIQYF. The CDR3 DNA sequence: TGTGCCAGCAGTTTAAGTGATACAGCCAAAAACATTCAGTACTTC.

V is TRBV2 and J is TRBJ2-7, with D perhaps matching TRBD2 (6 bases). Trimming removed 2 bases from V and 2 bases from J, with 13 bases in between. Germline CDR1 reads SNHLY; CDR2 reads FYNNEI. This CDR3 contains 15 residues. CDR3 protein: CASSERGGRAYEQYF. For the CDR3, the DNA is TGTGCCAGCAGTGAAAGGGGAGGCAGGGCCTACGAGCAGTACTTC.

This clonotype has only a few counts. The chain recombines TRBV7-9 with TRBJ2-3; TRBD2 aligns across 13 bases. J gave up 9 bases and V 5 bases, and 11 bases lay outside the gene matches. Germline CDR1 SEHNR, CDR2 FQNEAQ (reference sequence). This CDR3 comprises 16 residues. The CDR3 is CASSLIGLAGEDTQYF. The CDR3 coding sequence is TGTGCCAGCAGCCTAATAGGACTAGCGGGAGAGGACACGCAGTATTTT.

The sample holds many counts of this clonotype. The CDR3 loop reads CATYSSPGLEQYF. DNA of the CDR3: TGTGCCACCTATTCCTCTCCCGGTCTGGAGCAGTACTTC. V and J are TRBV2 and TRBJ2-7; D is unclear. V lost 10 bases and J lost 7, with 20 bases in between. This CDR3 comprises 13 residues. CDR1 SNHLY and CDR2 FYNNEI come from the germline V gene.

This clonotype turned up a few times. The V call is TRBV2, the J call TRBJ2-1; D unresolved. CDR3 length equals 12 residues. Germline V lookup: CDR1 SNHLY, CDR2 FYNNEI. V was shortened by 3 bases and J by 8 bases, with 8 bases between the two germline ends. CDR3 nucleotides: TGTGCCAGCAGTGATACACGGGATGAGCAGTTCTTC. Encoded protein: CASSDTRDEQFF.

This clonotype was seen a handful of times. The rearrangement uses TRBV5-5 and TRBJ2-7, with TRBD2 matching 10 bases. The CDR3 has 16 residues. J gave up 3 bases and V 4 bases, and 10 bases lay outside the gene matches. Germline assignment: CDR1 SGHKS and CDR2 YYEKEE (reference sequence). This CDR3 reads CASSRPRASGSYEQYF. CDR3 in DNA: TGTGCCAGCAGCCGCCCCCGGGCTAGCGGGAGCTACGAGCAGTACTTC.